The sequence of this T cell receptor beta chain was determined in a study of T cell changes during pregnancy in multiple sclerosis. The J segment lost 5 bases and the V segment lost 5 bases, leaving 8 bases of the junction unmatched. This CDR3 has 14 residues. The germline V gene encodes CDR1 SGHRS and CDR2 YFSETQ. Data came from immunoSEQ multiplex PCR; TCRdb stores just in-frame clones and leaves some out. The table shows tens of thousands of clones, with roughly nine tenths occurring only once. The V gene is TRBV5-1, the J gene TRBJ2-5; 8 nucleotides line up with TRBD1. Sequenced here: peripheral blood, sampled after pregnancy. The sequence derives from a female donor in good health, enrolled as a control in a pregnancy study. The CDR3, as DNA: TGCGCCAGCAGTCGTGGACAGGGAAGGGAGACCCAGTACTTC. Its translation is CASSRGQGRETQYF.